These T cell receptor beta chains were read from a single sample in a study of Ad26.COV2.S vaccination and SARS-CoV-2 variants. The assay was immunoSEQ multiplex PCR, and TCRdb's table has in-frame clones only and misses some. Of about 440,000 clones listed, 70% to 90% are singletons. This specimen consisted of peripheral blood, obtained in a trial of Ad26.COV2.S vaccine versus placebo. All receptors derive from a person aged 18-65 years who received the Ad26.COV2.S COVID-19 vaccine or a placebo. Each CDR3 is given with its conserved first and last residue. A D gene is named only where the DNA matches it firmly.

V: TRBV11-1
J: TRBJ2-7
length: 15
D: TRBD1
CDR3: CASSLRGQGAYEQYF

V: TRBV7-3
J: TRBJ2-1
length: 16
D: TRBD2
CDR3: CASSLLPREGPNEQFF

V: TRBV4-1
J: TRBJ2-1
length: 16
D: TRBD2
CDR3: CASSLSTSGDYNEQFF

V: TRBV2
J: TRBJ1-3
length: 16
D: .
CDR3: CASSEAGQIAGNTIYF

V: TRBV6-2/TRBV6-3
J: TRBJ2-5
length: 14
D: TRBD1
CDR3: CASSSGQLLETQYF

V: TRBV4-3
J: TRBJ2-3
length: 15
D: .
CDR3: CASSRGDRGTDTQYF

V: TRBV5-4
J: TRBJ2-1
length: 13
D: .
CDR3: CASSLAVGNEQFF

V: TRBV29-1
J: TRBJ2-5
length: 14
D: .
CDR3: CSAPVAGAGETQYF

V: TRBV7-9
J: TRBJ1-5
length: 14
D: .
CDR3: CASSLSNSNQPQHF

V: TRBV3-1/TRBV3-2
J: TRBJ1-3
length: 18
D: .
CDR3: CASSQGLAGGGLGNTIYF

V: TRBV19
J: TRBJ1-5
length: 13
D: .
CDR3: CASSTAGNQPQHF

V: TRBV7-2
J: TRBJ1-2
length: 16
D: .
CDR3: CASSLDGQGSRSGYTF

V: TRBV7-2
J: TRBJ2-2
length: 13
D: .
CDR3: CASSSSFTGELFF

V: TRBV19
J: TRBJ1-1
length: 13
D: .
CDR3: CASGSFASREAFF

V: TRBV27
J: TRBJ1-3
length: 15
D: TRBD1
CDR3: CASRRTGGAGNTIYF

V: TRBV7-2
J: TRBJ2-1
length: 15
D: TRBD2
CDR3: CASSGASGRDNEQFF

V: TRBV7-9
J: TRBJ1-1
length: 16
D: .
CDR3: CASNNAGAFFNTEAFF

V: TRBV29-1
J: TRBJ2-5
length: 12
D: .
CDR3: CSVRVVGETQYF

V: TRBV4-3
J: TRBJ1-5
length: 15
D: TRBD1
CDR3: CASSQEDRGNQPQHF

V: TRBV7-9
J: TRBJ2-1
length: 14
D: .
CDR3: CASDTRSSYNEQFF

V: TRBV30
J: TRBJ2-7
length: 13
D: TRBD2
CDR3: CAWSPGTTYEQYF

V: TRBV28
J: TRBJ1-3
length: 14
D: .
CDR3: CASSLGGSGNTIYF

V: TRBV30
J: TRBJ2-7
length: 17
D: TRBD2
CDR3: CAWHPREGSPRGYEQYF

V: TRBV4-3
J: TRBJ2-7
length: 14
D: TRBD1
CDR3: CASSQYTGAYEQYF

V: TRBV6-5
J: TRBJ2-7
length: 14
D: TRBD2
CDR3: CASRPGLAPWEQYF

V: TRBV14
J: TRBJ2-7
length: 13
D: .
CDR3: CASSQLGLYEQYF

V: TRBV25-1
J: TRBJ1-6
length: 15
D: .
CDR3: CASSAEAGINSPLHF

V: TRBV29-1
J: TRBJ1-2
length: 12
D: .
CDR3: CSVGQTNYGYTF

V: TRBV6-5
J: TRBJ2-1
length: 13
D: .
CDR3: CASLGRGGNEQFF

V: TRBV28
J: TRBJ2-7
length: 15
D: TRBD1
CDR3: CASRQYRGASYEQYF

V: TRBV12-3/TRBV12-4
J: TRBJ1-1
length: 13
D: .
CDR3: CASSFGRRTEAFF

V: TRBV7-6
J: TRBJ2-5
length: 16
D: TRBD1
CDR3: CASSLGSGGIGETQYF

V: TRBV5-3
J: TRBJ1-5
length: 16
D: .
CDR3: CARSLACQEYNQPQHF

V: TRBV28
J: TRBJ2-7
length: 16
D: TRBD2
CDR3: CASITAGLAASYEQYF

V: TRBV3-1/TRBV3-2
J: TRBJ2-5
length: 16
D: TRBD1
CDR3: CASSKRTGGGGETQYF

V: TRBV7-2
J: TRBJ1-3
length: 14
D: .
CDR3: CASSGGLAGNTIYF

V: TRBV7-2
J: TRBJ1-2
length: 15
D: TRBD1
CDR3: CASSLAHPGGNGYTF

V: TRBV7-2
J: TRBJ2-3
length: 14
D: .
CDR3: CASSLVLARDTQYF

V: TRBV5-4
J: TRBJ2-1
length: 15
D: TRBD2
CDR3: CASSLLAGGHNEQFF

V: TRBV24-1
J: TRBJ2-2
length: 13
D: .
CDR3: CATSDKGSGELFF

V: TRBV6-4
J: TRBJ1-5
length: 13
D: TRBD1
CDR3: CARPGQFNQPQHF

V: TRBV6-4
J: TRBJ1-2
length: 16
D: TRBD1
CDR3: CASRPTTGTGNYGYTF

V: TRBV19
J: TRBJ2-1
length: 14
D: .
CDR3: CASSPWGGMGEQFF

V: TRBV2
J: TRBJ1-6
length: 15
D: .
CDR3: CASSEESGPNSPLHF